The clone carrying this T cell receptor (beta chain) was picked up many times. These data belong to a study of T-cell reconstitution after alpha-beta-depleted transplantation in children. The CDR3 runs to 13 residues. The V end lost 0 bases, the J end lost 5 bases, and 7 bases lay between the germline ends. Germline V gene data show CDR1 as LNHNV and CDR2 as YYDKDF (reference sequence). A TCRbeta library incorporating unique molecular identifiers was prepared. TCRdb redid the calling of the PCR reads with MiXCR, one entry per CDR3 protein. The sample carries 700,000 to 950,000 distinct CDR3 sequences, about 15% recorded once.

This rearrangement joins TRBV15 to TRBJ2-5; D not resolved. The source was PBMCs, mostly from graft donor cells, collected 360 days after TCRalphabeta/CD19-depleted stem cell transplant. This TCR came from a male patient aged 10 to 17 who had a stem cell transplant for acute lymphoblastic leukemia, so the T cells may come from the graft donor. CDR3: CATSRDRRETQYF. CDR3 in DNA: TGTGCCACCAGCAGAGATCGGCGGGAGACCCAGTACTTC.